The text below deals with one T cell receptor (beta chain). Its antigen is not identified. The source of the sample is a study of OX40 agonist ivuxolimab in advanced cancers. Findings of the study overall: Clonal expansion among partial responders at 0.1-3.0 mg/kg ranked near the lowest.

Measured with immunoSEQ multiplex PCR; TCRdb has only the in-frame clones, and not every one. The sample has about 50,000 clones, 70% to 90% seen once. Germline CDR1 LNHDA, CDR2 SQIVND (reference sequence). V lost 0 bases and J lost 6, with 15 bases in between. The CDR3 has 16 residues. This TCR was recovered from an adult with an advanced solid tumor such as melanoma, head and neck, liver or kidney cancer. This sample comprised CD4+ or CD8+ T cells sorted from blood, obtained in a trial of the OX40 agonist ivuxolimab. This rearrangement joins TRBV19 to TRBJ1-5; D not certain. CDR3 coding DNA: TGTGCCAGTAGTATAGATCTAATGGGAGTGAGTCAGCCCCAGCATTTT. This sequence encodes CASSIDLMGVSQPQHF.